This paragraph reports one TCR beta chain. The antigen remains unidentified. This specimen belongs to a study of T cells expressing NK-cell markers. Study-wide results and limits: Topping the CD3+CD56-NKG2C+ fraction as well were these clonotypes, in a handful of donors.

The V gene's germline CDR1 is KGHDR and CDR2 SFDVKD. The CDR3 covers 15 residues. With UMIs, 5'RACE template switching was used to make TCR beta cDNA. TCRdb reprocessed the 5' RACE reads and keeps a single row for each CDR3 protein, giving no DNA. The specimen's table records some 440,000 distinct CDR3 sequences. This receptor was taken from a woman aged 50 to 65 in good health. Sequenced: blood T cells: a sorted CD56 or NKG2C T cell subset, CD4+ or CD8+ T cells, or bulk PBMC T cells (not recorded which). The chain employs TRBV24-1 and TRBJ2-1; checking the TCRdb D call of TRBD2 is not possible without DNA. The chain's CDR3 is CATRRSGSSYNEQFF.